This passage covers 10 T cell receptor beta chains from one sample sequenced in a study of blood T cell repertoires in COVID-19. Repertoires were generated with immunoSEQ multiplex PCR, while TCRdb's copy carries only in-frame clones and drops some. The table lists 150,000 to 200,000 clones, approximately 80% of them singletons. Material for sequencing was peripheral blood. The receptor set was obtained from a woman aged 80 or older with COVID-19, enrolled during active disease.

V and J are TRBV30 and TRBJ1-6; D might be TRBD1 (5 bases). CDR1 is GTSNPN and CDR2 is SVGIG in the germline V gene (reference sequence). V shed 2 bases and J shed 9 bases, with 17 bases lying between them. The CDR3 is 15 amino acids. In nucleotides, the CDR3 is TGTGCCTGGAGTCCTGGGGCAGGGACTGGTTCACCCCTCCACTTT. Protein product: CAWSPGAGTGSPLHF.

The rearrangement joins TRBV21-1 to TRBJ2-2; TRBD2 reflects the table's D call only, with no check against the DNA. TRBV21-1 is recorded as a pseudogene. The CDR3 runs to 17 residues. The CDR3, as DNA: TGTGCCAGCAGCAACTTTATAGCGGGAGTGGGGACCGGGGAGCTGTTTTTT. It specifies CASSNFIAGVGTGELFF.

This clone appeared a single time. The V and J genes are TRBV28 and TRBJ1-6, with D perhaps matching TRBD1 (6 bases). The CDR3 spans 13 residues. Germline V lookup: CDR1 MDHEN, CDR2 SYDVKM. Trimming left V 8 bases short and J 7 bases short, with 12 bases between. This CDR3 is CASRDTANSPLHF. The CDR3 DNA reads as TGTGCCAGCCGGGACACGGCCAATTCACCCCTCCACTTT.

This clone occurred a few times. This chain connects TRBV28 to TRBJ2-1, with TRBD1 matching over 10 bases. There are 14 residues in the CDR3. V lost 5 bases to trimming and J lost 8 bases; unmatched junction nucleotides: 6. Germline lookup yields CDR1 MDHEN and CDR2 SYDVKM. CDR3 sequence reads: CASSEPGQGYEQFF. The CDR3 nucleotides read TGTGCCAGCAGTGAACCGGGACAGGGGTATGAGCAGTTCTTC.

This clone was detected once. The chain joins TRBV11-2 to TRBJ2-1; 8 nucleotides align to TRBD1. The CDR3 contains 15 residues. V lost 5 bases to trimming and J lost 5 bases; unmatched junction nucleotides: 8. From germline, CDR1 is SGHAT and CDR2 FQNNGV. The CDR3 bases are TGTGCCAGCAGCACCGGACAGGGTTGGGACAATGAGCAGTTCTTC. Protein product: CASSTGQGWDNEQFF.

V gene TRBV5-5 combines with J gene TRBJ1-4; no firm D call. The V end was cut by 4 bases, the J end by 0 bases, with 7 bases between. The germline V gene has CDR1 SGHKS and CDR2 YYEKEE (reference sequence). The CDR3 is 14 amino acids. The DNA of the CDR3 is TGTGCCAGCAGCAGCCGGGCAACTAATGAAAAACTGTTTTTT. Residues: CASSSRATNEKLFF.

CDR3 bases: TGTGCCTGGGACAGGGGTAACGCTAATGAAAAACTGTTTTTT. Residues: CAWDRGNANEKLFF. The genes are TRBV30 and TRBJ1-4; 8 bases line up with TRBD1. Unmatched junction bases numbered 5, after V lost 5 bases and J lost 3 bases. Germline CDR1 GTSNPN, CDR2 SVGIG (reference sequence). There are 14 residues in the CDR3.

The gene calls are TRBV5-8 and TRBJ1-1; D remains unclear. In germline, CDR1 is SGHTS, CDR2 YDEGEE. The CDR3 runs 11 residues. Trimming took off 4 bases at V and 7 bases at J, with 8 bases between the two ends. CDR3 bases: TGTGCCAGCAGCCACGGGAGTGAAGCTTTCTTT. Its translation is CASSHGSEAFF. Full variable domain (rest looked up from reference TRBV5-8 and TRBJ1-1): EAGVTQSPTHLIKTRGQQATLRCSPISGHTSVYWYQQALGLGLQFLLWYDEGEERNRGNFPPRFSGRQFPNYSSELNVNALELEDSALYLCASSHGSEAFFGQGTRLTVV.

The DNA of the CDR3 is TGTGCCAGCTGGGGCGTACAGGGTCGCCATGGCTACACCTTC. Protein product: CASWGVQGRHGYTF. The chain uses TRBV6-5 and TRBJ1-2, with D perhaps TRBD1 (6 bases). Trimming stripped 8 bases from V and 6 bases from J, with 19 bases between. The CDR3 is made up of 14 amino acids. Germline V gene data show CDR1 as MNHEY and CDR2 as SVGAGI.

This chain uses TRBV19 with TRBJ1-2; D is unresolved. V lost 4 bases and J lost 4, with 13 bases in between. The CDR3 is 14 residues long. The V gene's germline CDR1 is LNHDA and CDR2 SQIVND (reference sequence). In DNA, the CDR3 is TGTGCCAGTAGTAAACAGCATGCTGCCTATGGCTACACCTTC. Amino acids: CASSKQHAAYGYTF.